This TCR beta chain emerged from a study of CD8 T cells in Susac syndrome. This clonotype was observed once. The junction departs from germline at one end; a sequencing error may be responsible. Germline V gene lookup returns CDR1 LGHDT and CDR2 YNNKEL (reference sequence). The CDR3 extends over 11 amino acids. CD8+ and CD4+ T cells from blood underwent TCR beta sequencing, which was carried out in a high-throughput format. When the RNA was reverse transcribed, random hexamers were used with an input of roughly 0.45 to 1 ug. TCRdb independently ran MiXCR on the immunoSEQ multiplex PCR reads; one entry per CDR3 protein. The sample consists of over 100,000 distinct CDR3 sequences, around 95% of them appearing once.

The specimen sequenced was CD4+ T cells from PBMCs. This chain links TRBV3-1 with TRBJ1-2; D is unclear. The receptor was derived from a human donor in good health. The CDR3 DNA sequence: TGTGCCAGCGGCCAAGAGGCTGGCTACACCTTC. Translating gives CASGQEAGYTF.